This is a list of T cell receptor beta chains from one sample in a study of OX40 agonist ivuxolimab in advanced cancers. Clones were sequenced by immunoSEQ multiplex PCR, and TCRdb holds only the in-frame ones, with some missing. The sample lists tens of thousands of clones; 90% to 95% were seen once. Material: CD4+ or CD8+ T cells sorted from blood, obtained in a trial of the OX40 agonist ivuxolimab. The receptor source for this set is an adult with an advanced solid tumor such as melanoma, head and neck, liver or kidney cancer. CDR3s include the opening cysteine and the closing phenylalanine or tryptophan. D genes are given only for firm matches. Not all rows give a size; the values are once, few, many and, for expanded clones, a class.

TGTGCCAGCATAGCCTACGAGCAGTACTTC | CASIAYEQYF | TRBV2 | NA | NA | TRBJ2-7 | 10
TGTGCCAGCAGCCCTGACAGGGTTTATCAGCCCCAGCATTTT | CASSPDRVYQPQHF | TRBV28 | NA | TRBD1 | TRBJ1-5 | 14
TGCGCCAGCCGCGGACTAGCGGACCAAGAGACCCAGTACTTC | CASRGLADQETQYF | TRBV4-1 | NA | TRBD2 | TRBJ2-5 | 14
TGTGCCAGCACATATGGGCCCGAGCAGTACTTC | CASTYGPEQYF | TRBV6-5 | few | NA | TRBJ2-7 | 11
TGTGCCATCAGACGGGAGATCCATCTCTACAATGAGCAGTTCTTC | CAIRREIHLYNEQFF | TRBV10-3 | NA | NA | TRBJ2-1 | 15
TGTGCCAGCAGGACAGGGCCGGCTCCCCCTCTTTCCTCTGGAAACACCATATATTTT | CASRTGPAPPLSSGNTIYF | TRBV7-9 | NA | TRBD1 | TRBJ1-3 | 19
TGTGCCAGCAGCTTAGTGTTCGGGGGAGCTCTCACAGATACGCAGTATTTT | CASSLVFGGALTDTQYF | TRBV7-6 | NA | NA | TRBJ2-3 | 17
TGTGCCAGCAGCTTGTTACCCACGCACGGCACAATTGGGTATGGCTACACCTTC | CASSLLPTHGTIGYGYTF | TRBV5-4 | once | NA | TRBJ1-2 | 18
TGTGCCAGCAGCCTGGGGGCCTCTGGAAAACTGTTTTTT | CASSLGASGKLFF | TRBV5-8 | NA | NA | TRBJ1-4 | 13
TGCGCCAGCAGCCAAGGAACAGGGGGCTTGGGTTCACCCCTCCACTTT | CASSQGTGGLGSPLHF | TRBV4-3 | NA | TRBD1 | TRBJ1-6 | 16
TGTGCCAGCAGTGCCGGGACTAGCGGGGGTTACGAGCAGTACTTC | CASSAGTSGGYEQYF | TRBV27 | NA | TRBD2 | TRBJ2-7 | 15
TGTGCCAGCAGTCCTCGGACTTACCGGATTCGGGAGACCCAGTACTTC | CASSPRTYRIRETQYF | TRBV28 | NA | NA | TRBJ2-5 | 16
TGTGCCAGCAGCTATATCCGATCTAACAATGAGCAGTTCTTC | CASSYIRSNNEQFF | TRBV5-6 | NA | NA | TRBJ2-1 | 14
TGCGCCAGCAGCCCGGGTGTATTTGGGACTAGCGGGAGACCTGCCTACGAGCAGTACTTC | CASSPGVFGTSGRPAYEQYF | TRBV5-1 | once | TRBD2 | TRBJ2-7 | 20
TGTGCCAGCGGGGAGGACCCGGGACTAACCTACAATGAGCAGTTCTTC | CASGEDPGLTYNEQFF | TRBV9 | NA | TRBD2 | TRBJ2-1 | 16
TGTGCCAGCAGCTCGGGACTAGCGGGAGTGGGTCAAGAGACCCAGTACTTC | CASSSGLAGVGQETQYF | TRBV5-6 | NA | TRBD2 | TRBJ2-5 | 17
TGTGCCAGCAGCAAAGAAGGGGAAAACAGGGAAGGTCATGGCTACACCTTC | CASSKEGENREGHGYTF | TRBV21-1 | NA | NA | TRBJ1-2 | 17
TGTGCCAGCAGTTATTCCCGGGGCGGCACAGATACGCAGTATTTT | CASSYSRGGTDTQYF | TRBV6-5 | NA | NA | TRBJ2-3 | 15
TGTGCCAGCAGTCCGGTAAGCGGGTCCTACAATGAGCAGTTCTTC | CASSPVSGSYNEQFF | TRBV27 | NA | NA | TRBJ2-1 | 15
TGTGCCAGCACAGGGCGGGAGAGTGACTACAATGAGCAGTTCTTC | CASTGRESDYNEQFF | TRBV9 | once | TRBD2 | TRBJ2-1 | 15
TGCGCCAGCAGCCAAGAGACTACTGGACAGTTCACCGGGGAGCTGTTTTTT | CASSQETTGQFTGELFF | TRBV4-3 | medium-sized | NA | TRBJ2-2 | 17
TGTGCCAGCAGTGACGGGGGAGAGGCCACAGATACGCAGTATTTT | CASSDGGEATDTQYF | TRBV6-4 | NA | NA | TRBJ2-3 | 15
TGTGCCACCACCGGGGCAGGGGACGAAAAACTGTTTTTT | CATTGAGDEKLFF | TRBV15 | NA | NA | TRBJ1-4 | 13
TGTGCCAATCGGACTAGCGGGAGTATTGTGAACACCGGGGAGCTGTTTTTT | CANRTSGSIVNTGELFF | TRBV19 | NA | TRBD2 | TRBJ2-2 | 17
TGTGCCAGCAGTCCAGGGGTGTGGAATCAGCCCCAGCATTTT | CASSPGVWNQPQHF | TRBV28 | NA | NA | TRBJ1-5 | 14
TGCGCCAGCAGCCAATACCCTACTAGCCTATCCCAGAATGAGCAGTTCTTC | CASSQYPTSLSQNEQFF | TRBV4-1 | NA | NA | TRBJ2-1 | 17
TGTGCCAGCAGCTTGAAGCAGGGGTCCACATGGAACACTGAAGCTTTCTTT | CASSLKQGSTWNTEAFF | TRBV5-6 | NA | NA | TRBJ1-1 | 17
TGTGCCAGCAGCTCTCGGCTAGCGGGAGGGCCGCAAGAGACCCAGTACTTC | CASSSRLAGGPQETQYF | TRBV13 | NA | TRBD2 | TRBJ2-5 | 17
TGTGCCAGCAGCGCCGGGACTAGCGTCGAGCAGTACTTC | CASSAGTSVEQYF | TRBV7-2 | NA | TRBD2 | TRBJ2-7 | 13